Presented here are 25 T cell receptor beta chains from one specimen sequenced in a study of T cell clonality in common variable immunodeficiency. The data were produced by immunoSEQ multiplex PCR, yet TCRdb's version contains in-frame clones alone and is incomplete. The sample yields about 15,000 clones, without any singletons. These receptors lack a known antigen. Findings and caveats of the study: Fewer deletions and N-nucleotide insertions were reportedly seen in common variable immunodeficiency TCR beta sequences.

The sample was peripheral blood mononuclear cells. All receptors come from a human donor with common variable immunodeficiency.

Details on this clone: The missing CDR3 end, 3 residues past where the read stops, is filled in from the germline J gene. The rearrangement joins TRBV13 to TRBJ2-3; D is ambiguous. V dropped 3 bases and J dropped 0 bases, with 7 bases sitting between them. The CDR3 extends over 14 amino acids. Germline values: CDR1 PRHDT, CDR2 FYEKMQ (reference sequence). Incomplete CDR3 DNA: TGTGCCAGCAGCTTCCTTACTAGCACAGATACG. This sequence encodes CASSFLTSTDT. The entire CDR3 is CASSFLTSTDTQYF.

Worth noting for this clone: The CDR3 is cut off 3 residues early in the read; its end comes from the germline J gene. The rearrangement uses TRBV7-6 and TRBJ1-1; D is unresolved. Germline CDR1 is SGHVS and CDR2 is FNYEAQ. Trimming cost V 1 base and J 0 bases, with 9 bases left between them. The CDR3 has 15 residues. CDR3 DNA (partial): TGTGCCAGCAGCTTAGAGGGCAGAATGAACACTGAA. As protein: CASSLEGRMNTE. The CDR3 reads in full as CASSLEGRMNTEAFF.

As concerns this clone: The read gets to within 3 residues of the CDR3 end, and the germline J gene fills in the rest. The V gene is TRBV19, the J gene TRBJ1-5; D is perhaps TRBD1 (5 bases). This CDR3 has 15 residues. The V end lost 1 base, the J end lost 6 bases, and 13 bases lay between the germline ends. Germline V CDR1 and CDR2: LNHDA, SQIVND (reference sequence). The sequenced CDR3 bases are TGTGCCAGTAGTATAGTGGGGCAGGGAGCTCAGCCC. Its protein is CASSIVGQGAQP. The CDR3 in full is CASSIVGQGAQPQHF.

This clone came up many times. The CDR3 end lies 3 residues beyond the end of the read and is filled in from the germline J gene. The chain carries TRBV29-1 and TRBJ1-2, with TRBD1 matching over 8 bases. V trimming: 4 bases; J trimming: 4 bases; junction bases outside the gene matches: 5. Germline assignment: CDR1 SQVTM and CDR2 ANQGSEA. CDR3 length equals 13 residues. The CDR3 loop reads CSVGQGARYGYTF. The CDR3 DNA, read in part, is TGCAGCGTTGGCCAGGGGGCCCGCTATGGC. Supplemented by reference TRBV29-1 and TRBJ1-2, the full variable domain reads SAVISQKPSRDICQRGTSLTIQCQVDSQVTMMFWYRQQPGQSLTLIATANQGSEATYESGFVIDKFPISRPNLTFSTLTVSNMSPEDSSIYLCSVGQGARYGYTFGSGTRLTVV.

This clone was counted only a few times. The sequenced fragment ends 3 residues before the CDR3 boundary, so the rest is inferred from the germline J gene. The chain recombines TRBV19 with TRBJ1-2; 7 nucleotides align to TRBD1. V lost 3 bases and J lost 2; bases outside the gene matches: 15. Germline assignment: CDR1 LNHDA and CDR2 SQIVND (reference sequence). CDR3 length: 18 residues. This CDR3 reads CASSISPDVGRGNYGYTF. CDR3 bases read: TGTGCCAGTAGTATTAGTCCGGACGTGGGCAGGGGGAACTATGGC.

This clone showed up just a few times. Read coverage stops 3 residues before the CDR3 terminus; the germline J gene supplies the remainder. V usage is TRBV13 and J usage is TRBJ2-3; 8 bases align to TRBD1. The CDR3 consists of 19 residues. CDR1 PRHDT and CDR2 FYEKMQ come from the germline V gene (reference sequence). Trimming at V came to 5 bases and at J to 4 bases, leaving 20 bases not matched to a gene. Partial CDR3 DNA: TGTGCCAGCAGCCAATGGACAGGGATACCCAACCTAGCAGCAGATACG. As protein: CASSQWTGIPNLAADT. The whole CDR3 sequence is CASSQWTGIPNLAADTQYF.

This clone was recorded many times. The DNA ends 3 residues before the CDR3 does, and the rest of the CDR3 is filled in from the germline J gene. The chain links TRBV7-2 to TRBJ2-5; 9 nucleotides match TRBD2. The germline V gene encodes CDR1 SGHTA and CDR2 FQGNSA. This CDR3 region has 15 residues. With 1 base clipped from V and 7 bases from J, the junction kept 7 bases outside the gene matches. The sequenced CDR3 bases are TGTGCCAGCAGCTTAGGGGGGACTAGCAAAGGGACC. Encoded protein: CASSLGGTSKGT. The CDR3 in its entirety is CASSLGGTSKGTQYF.

This clone was counted many times. CDR3 DNA, as far as it was read: TGTGCCAGCAGCCCCCCACAGGGCTTGGCCACTGAA. Translating it yields CASSPPQGLATE. The complete CDR3 reads CASSPPQGLATEAFF. This chain joins TRBV5-4 and TRBJ1-1; a possible D gene is TRBD1 (6 bases). The CDR3 end falls 3 residues outside the read, so it is completed with the germline J gene. CDR1 and CDR2 (germline): SGHNT, YYREEE (reference sequence). The V and J ends lost 4 bases and 4 bases respectively, with 17 bases between them. CDR3 length equals 15 residues.

This clone was detected a few times. Sequencing ends 3 residues short of the CDR3 end; the germline J gene provides the rest. J is TRBJ2-5 and V is TRBV5-1, with 8 positions matching TRBD2. The CDR3 is made up of 15 amino acids. Germline CDR1 reads SGHRS; CDR2 reads YFSETQ. V lost 0 bases to trimming and J lost 5 bases; unmatched junction nucleotides: 6. CDR3 DNA (partial): TGCGCCAGCAGCTTGGGGGGACTAGAAAGCGAGACC. Its translation: CASSLGGLESET. The whole CDR3 protein is CASSLGGLESETQYF.

This clone was detected only a few times. The read stops 3 residues short of the end of the CDR3; the missing end is completed from the germline J gene. The chain uses TRBV5-4 and TRBJ2-5; 8 nucleotides agree with TRBD2. This CDR3 contains 15 residues. V gave up 0 bases and J gave up 5 bases; unmatched junction bases: 6. Per the germline V gene, CDR1 is SGHNT and CDR2 is YYREEE (reference sequence). CDR3 bases read: TGTGCCAGCAGCTTGGAGGTTGCGGGAGGCGAGACC. Translation: CASSLEVAGGET. In full, the CDR3 reads CASSLEVAGGETQYF.

This clone was found a few times. The sequenced fragment ends 3 residues before the CDR3 boundary, so the rest is inferred from the germline J gene. This chain uses TRBV2 with TRBJ1-5; tentative D call: TRBD1 (5 bases). Germline values: CDR1 SNHLY, CDR2 FYNNEI. The ends were cut back, 0 bases at V and 2 bases at J, with 8 bases in the middle. CDR3 length equals 15 residues. The CDR3 loop is CASSEAQGRNQPQHF. The sequenced part of the CDR3 DNA is TGTGCCAGCAGTGAAGCTCAGGGCCGCAATCAGCCC.

This clone was picked up many times. The read terminates 3 residues before the CDR3 end, so the remaining end is supplied by the germline J gene. V and J are TRBV6-1 and TRBJ2-7, with a weak D call TRBD1 (5 bases). The CDR3 contains 15 residues. Germline loops: CDR1 MNHNS, CDR2 SASEGT. The V gene lost 3 bases and the J gene lost 3 bases, with 15 bases spanning the gap. CDR3 amino acids: CASSEAFRANYEQYF. Incomplete CDR3 DNA: TGTGCCAGCAGTGAGGCGTTCAGGGCTAACTACGAG.

In its sample, this clone was seen a few times. A junction boundary mismatches the germline segment, possibly from a read error. The read finishes 3 residues shy of the CDR3 end, and the germline J gene is used to complete it. The chain recombines TRBV5-1 with TRBJ2-1, with 8 positions matching TRBD1. The germline gives CDR1 SGHRS, CDR2 YFSETQ. The CDR3 is 14 amino acids. The sequenced CDR3 bases are TGCTCCAGCAGCTTGGGACAGGCATACAATGAG. It is translated as CSSSLGQAYNE. The whole CDR3 protein is CSSSLGQAYNEQFF.

On this clone itself: Coverage ceases 3 residues before the CDR3 finishes, and the germline J gene fills in the end. The chain joins TRBV7-2 to TRBJ2-2; D uncertain. The ends were cut back, 5 bases at V and 7 bases at J, with 11 bases in the middle. The CDR3 spans 13 residues. The germline V gene has CDR1 SGHTA and CDR2 FQGNSA. The covered CDR3 bases are TGTGCCAGCAGCCCCCGGGTAGGCGGGGAG. Its protein is CASSPRVGGE. The CDR3 reads in full as CASSPRVGGELFF.

This clone was picked up many times. Coverage ceases 3 residues before the CDR3 finishes, and the germline J gene fills in the end. The V call is TRBV5-1, the J call TRBJ2-3, with a weak D call TRBD2 (6 bases). The CDR3 covers 16 residues. Germline assignment: CDR1 SGHRS and CDR2 YFSETQ. V dropped 4 bases and J dropped 6 bases, with 21 bases sitting between them. Partial CDR3 DNA: TGCGCCAGCAGCCCGGCCCCTAGCGAACACTCCGATACG. Amino acid sequence: CASSPAPSEHSDT. The full CDR3 protein reads CASSPAPSEHSDTQYF. The full variable domain, its missing parts supplied by reference TRBV5-1 and TRBJ2-3, is KAGVTQTPRYLIKTRGQQVTLSCSPISGHRSVSWYQQTPGQGLQFLFEYFSETQRNKGNFPGRFSGRQFSNSRSEMNVSTLELGDSALYLCASSPAPSEHSDTQYFGPGTRLTVL.

This clone showed up just a few times. The read comes to an end 3 residues before the CDR3 does, leaving the germline J gene to fill in the end. V and J are TRBV10-3 and TRBJ2-1; tentatively, D is TRBD2 (6 bases). This CDR3 is 14 amino acids long. Trimming removed 4 bases at V and 9 bases at J, with 16 bases between. Germline CDR1 and CDR2: ENHRY and SYGVKD. The CDR3 bases that were read are TGTGCCATCAGTGGGCTGGAGGGCATAAGTGAG. Encoded protein: CAISGLEGISE. The full-length CDR3 reads as CAISGLEGISEQFF.

This clone was seen ten or more times. The covered CDR3 bases are TGCAGTGCTAGAGATGGAACTAGCGGGAGGGCCGGCCTTGAG. Translating it yields CSARDGTSGRAGLE. The full CDR3 reads CSARDGTSGRAGLEQFF. J is TRBJ2-1 and V is TRBV20-1; TRBD2 aligns across 13 bases. The read ends 3 residues shy of where the CDR3 ends; the end is completed using the germline J gene. V lost 0 bases and J lost 9; bases outside the gene matches: 11. Germline V gene lookup returns CDR1 DFQATT and CDR2 SNEGSKA (reference sequence). This CDR3 is 17 amino acids long.

As concerns this clone: The read finishes 3 residues shy of the CDR3 end, and the germline J gene is used to complete it. The chain combines TRBV29-1 with TRBJ1-2; 9 bases line up with TRBD1. The CDR3 sequence is 13 residues long. The junction had 6 bases not matched to a gene; V was cut back by 7 bases and J by 3 bases. Germline loops: CDR1 SQVTM, CDR2 ANQGSEA. The CDR3: CSANDRGDYGYTF. The CDR3 bases that were read are TGCAGCGCAAACGACAGGGGGGACTATGGC.

This clone appeared a few times. The read falls 3 residues short of the CDR3 end, and the missing part is taken from the germline J gene. This rearrangement joins TRBV19 to TRBJ1-2, with D possibly being TRBD1 (5 bases). The CDR3 loop spans 14 amino acids. Germline V lookup: CDR1 LNHDA, CDR2 SQIVND (reference sequence). V was pared by 0 bases and J by 4 bases, with 9 bases between. The sequenced CDR3 bases are TGTGCCAGTAGTATAGAGACAGCCCTCTATGGC. This sequence encodes CASSIETALYG. The entire CDR3 sequence reads CASSIETALYGYTF.

To note about this clone: The read halts 3 residues ahead of the CDR3 end, with the missing end drawn from the germline J gene. This chain joins TRBV7-9 and TRBJ1-3; TRBD1 is a possible D gene (5 bases). The CDR3 has 14 residues. Trimming removed 3 bases from V and 3 bases from J, with 9 bases in between. Looked up from germline, CDR1 is SEHNR and CDR2 is FQNEAQ (reference sequence). CDR3 bases read: TGTGCCAGCAGCTTCGGGACTCTTGGAAACACC. This codes for CASSFGTLGNT. The whole CDR3 is CASSFGTLGNTIYF.

This clone has more than one count but fewer than ten. The read gets to within 3 residues of the CDR3 end, and the germline J gene fills in the rest. The chain uses TRBV6-1 and TRBJ1-5; D might be TRBD1 (6 bases). V was clipped by 4 bases and J by 0 bases, with 10 bases between them. The CDR3 is 15 residues long. CDR1 is MNHNS and CDR2 is SASEGT in the germline V gene. The CDR3 region is CASSGTDYSNQPQHF. CDR3 bases read: TGTGCCAGCAGTGGGACAGACTATAGCAATCAGCCC.

The sample holds a few counts of this clone. The covered CDR3 bases are TGTGCCAGCAGCTTAGTTCTGCGGGAGGGATACAATGAG. This sequence encodes CASSLVLREGYNE. The entire CDR3 sequence reads CASSLVLREGYNEQFF. The rearrangement joins TRBV7-6 to TRBJ2-1; 9 bases agree with TRBD2. Sequencing ends 3 residues short of the CDR3 end; the germline J gene provides the rest. J was trimmed by 4 bases and V by 1 base; bases with no gene match: 5. Germline CDR1 and CDR2: SGHVS and FNYEAQ. The length of the CDR3 is 16 residues.

Comments on this clone: The CDR3 is cut off 3 residues early in the read; its end comes from the germline J gene. The chain uses TRBV5-1 and TRBJ2-2; no clear D gene. This CDR3 is built from 17 residues. Looked up from germline, CDR1 is SGHRS and CDR2 is YFSETQ. Trimming pared 3 bases from V and 0 bases from J, leaving 15 bases between. The CDR3 is CASSSGSQATNTGELFF. The covered CDR3 bases are TGCGCCAGCAGCTCTGGTAGCCAAGCGACGAACACCGGGGAG.

To note about this clone: The read is 3 residues too short to cover the CDR3 end, so that end is filled in from the germline J gene. The chain uses TRBV19 and TRBJ1-2; 9 bases are a match to TRBD1. CDR3 length: 14 residues. CDR1 is LNHDA and CDR2 is SQIVND in the germline V gene (reference sequence). Trimming at V came to 9 bases and at J to 5 bases, leaving 10 bases not matched to a gene. CDR3 sequence reads: CASLGQGSTYGYTF. CDR3 bases read: TGTGCCAGCCTGGGACAGGGAAGCACATATGGC.

This clone was recorded at least ten times. Read data end 3 residues before the CDR3 end; the end is taken from the germline J gene. This sequence joins TRBV20-1 and TRBJ2-3; D possibly corresponds to TRBD2 (7 bases). Germline V gives CDR1 DFQATT, CDR2 SNEGSKA (reference sequence). This CDR3 region has 14 residues. V was shortened by 5 bases and J by 4 bases, with 16 bases between the two germline ends. The sequenced part of the CDR3 DNA is TGCAGTGCTCTAGGGGGTACTAGCGCAGATACG. This codes for CSALGGTSADT. The full CDR3 protein reads CSALGGTSADTQYF.